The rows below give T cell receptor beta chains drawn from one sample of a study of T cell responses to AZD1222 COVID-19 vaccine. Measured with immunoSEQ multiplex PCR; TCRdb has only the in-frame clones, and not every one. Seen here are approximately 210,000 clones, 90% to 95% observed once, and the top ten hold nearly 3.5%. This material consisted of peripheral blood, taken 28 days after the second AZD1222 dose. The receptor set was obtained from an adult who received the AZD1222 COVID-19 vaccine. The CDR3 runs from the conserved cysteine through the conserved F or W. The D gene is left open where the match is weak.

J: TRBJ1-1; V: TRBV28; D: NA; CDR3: CASSFSRTDTEAFF
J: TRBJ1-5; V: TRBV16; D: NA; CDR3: CASSPPMGFGGNQPQHF
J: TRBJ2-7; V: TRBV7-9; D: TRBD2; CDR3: CASSSGLAGTYEQYF
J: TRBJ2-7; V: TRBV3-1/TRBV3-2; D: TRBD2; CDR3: CASSQVSGIGEQYF
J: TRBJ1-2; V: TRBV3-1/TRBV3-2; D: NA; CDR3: CASSLGGFSYGYTF
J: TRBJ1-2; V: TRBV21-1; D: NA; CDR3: CASSLRLRRIAHNYGYTF
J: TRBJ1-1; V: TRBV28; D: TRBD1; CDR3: CASSPQGALGTEAFF
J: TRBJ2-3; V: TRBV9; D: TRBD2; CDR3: CASSVALAGEFRDTQYF
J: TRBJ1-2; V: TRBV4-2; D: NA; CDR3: CASSQDRRPSEDGYTF
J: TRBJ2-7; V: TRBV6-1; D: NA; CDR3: CASSVPDQTALLYEQYF
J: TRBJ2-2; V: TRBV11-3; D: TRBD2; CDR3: CASSSGLGYTGELFF
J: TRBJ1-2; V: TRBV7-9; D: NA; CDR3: CASSFSRAGDYGYTF
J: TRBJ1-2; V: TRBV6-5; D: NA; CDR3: CASSYQGFYGYTF
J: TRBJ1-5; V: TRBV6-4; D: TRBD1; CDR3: CASSAGQALGHF
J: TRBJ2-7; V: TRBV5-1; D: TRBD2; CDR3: CASSLGPSGLAGASYEQYF
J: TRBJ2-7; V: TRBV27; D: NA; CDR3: CASRIGSSYEQYF
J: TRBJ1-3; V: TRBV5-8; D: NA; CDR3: CASSLVEYGNTIYF
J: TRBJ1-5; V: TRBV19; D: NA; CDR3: CASSIGRGQPQHF
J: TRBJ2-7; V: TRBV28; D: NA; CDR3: CASSLQGLNEQYF
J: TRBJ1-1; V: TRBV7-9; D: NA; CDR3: CASSLGGMNTEAFF
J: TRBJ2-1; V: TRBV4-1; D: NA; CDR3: CASSQGNFYNEQFF
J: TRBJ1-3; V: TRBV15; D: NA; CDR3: CATRGPNSGNTIYF
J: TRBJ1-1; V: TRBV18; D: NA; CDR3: CASSPTGGTEAFF
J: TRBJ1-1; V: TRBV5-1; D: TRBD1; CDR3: CASSATGDEVEAFF